A single sample gave rise to the 8 T cell receptor beta chains below, sequenced in a study of T cell changes during pregnancy in multiple sclerosis. Generated by immunoSEQ multiplex PCR, the TCRdb table keeps only in-frame clones and is missing some. The table has 35,000 to 50,000 clones, around nine tenths seen once. The sequenced sample was CD4+ T cells from peripheral blood mononuclear cells, obtained in the first trimester of pregnancy. These TCRs come from a female donor with multiple sclerosis, enrolled in a pregnancy study.

The V call is TRBV6-1, the J call TRBJ2-7; D is perhaps TRBD2 (5 bases). The CDR3 covers 15 residues. Per the germline V gene, CDR1 is MNHNS and CDR2 is SASEGT. Trimming removed 1 base at V and 9 bases at J, with 19 bases between. The CDR3 sequence: CASSEGGRTGSVQYF. CDR3 nucleotides: TGTGCCAGCAGTGAAGGTGGTCGGACGGGGAGCGTGCAGTACTTC.

The chain has TRBV30 and TRBJ2-7; 7 positions agree with TRBD1. CDR1 and CDR2 from the germline V gene are GTSNPN and SVGIG (reference sequence). There are 15 residues in the CDR3. Trimming removed 4 bases from V and 4 bases from J; junction bases left unmatched: 13. CDR3 amino acids: CAWTEADRETYEQYF. The CDR3 DNA is TGTGCCTGGACCGAAGCCGACAGGGAGACTTACGAGCAGTACTTC.

The J gene is TRBJ1-2, the V gene TRBV28; 8 bases line up with TRBD1. Germline V gene lookup returns CDR1 MDHEN and CDR2 SYDVKM. CDR3 length: 15 amino acids. V dropped 9 bases and J dropped 1; count of bases not matched to a gene: 10. DNA for the CDR3: TGTGCCAGTACAGGGGGAGGAGGGAATAACTATGGCTACACCTTC. Translation: CASTGGGGNNYGYTF.

The gene calls are TRBV5-1 and TRBJ1-2; no clear D gene. The germline V and J ends were trimmed by 0 bases and 7 bases, with 7 bases remaining between them. Germline V CDR1 and CDR2: SGHRS, YFSETQ. The CDR3 has 12 amino acids. The CDR3 reads CASSLDGSGYTF. CDR3 nucleotides: TGCGCCAGCAGCTTGGACGGTTCTGGCTACACCTTC.

This chain uses TRBV5-1 with TRBJ1-2, with 8 bases fitting TRBD1. Germline values: CDR1 SGHRS, CDR2 YFSETQ. CDR3 size: 15 residues. The trim removed 4 bases at V and 6 bases at J, leaving 11 bases unmatched. Here the CDR3 reads CASSRTGILHNGYTF. The CDR3 region has the DNA TGCGCCAGCAGCAGGACAGGGATTCTCCACAATGGCTACACCTTC.

The chain recombines TRBV19 with TRBJ2-1, with 8 positions matching TRBD2. This CDR3 is built from 18 residues. After removal of 1 base from V and 5 bases from J, the junction contained 13 bases not matched to a gene. Germline values: CDR1 LNHDA, CDR2 SQIVND (reference sequence). CDR3 DNA: TGTGCCAGTAGTATAGTTTTAGGGACTAGGGTGGGACACAATGAGCAGTTCTTC. Its translation is CASSIVLGTRVGHNEQFF.

The chain links TRBV28 to TRBJ2-2; D remains unclear. Trimming stripped 3 bases from V and 4 bases from J, with 15 bases between. Germline V CDR1 and CDR2: MDHEN, SYDVKM. CDR3 length: 16 residues. CDR3 in amino acids: CASSFLVQVFTGELFF. The CDR3 region has the DNA TGTGCCAGCAGTTTCCTGGTCCAGGTTTTCACCGGGGAGCTGTTTTTT. The whole variable domain, remainder taken from reference TRBV28 and TRBJ2-2, is DVKVTQSSRYLVKRTGEKVFLECVQDMDHENMFWYRQDPGLGLRLIYFSYDVKMKEKGDIPEGYSVSREKKERFSLILESASTNQTSMYLCASSFLVQVFTGELFFGEGSRLTVL.

The V gene is TRBV18, the J gene TRBJ1-1; possible D gene TRBD1, 5 bases. Germline V lookup: CDR1 KGHSH, CDR2 LQKENI. The ends were cut back, 2 bases at V and 1 base at J, with 8 bases in the middle. The CDR3 consists of 14 residues. This CDR3 is CASSPYGGNTEAFF. DNA of the CDR3: TGTGCCAGCTCACCATACGGGGGGAACACTGAAGCTTTCTTT.